The sequence of this T cell receptor beta chain was determined in a study of beta chain features in type 1 diabetes. General study points: Moderate yet significant TCRB CDR3 shortening was seen in Type 1 diabetes patients in all four CD4+ subsets.

This clone showed up just a few times. Antigen: not known. cDNA synthesis used the whole RNA isolate, giving expressed TCRB sequences. Here immunoSEQ multiplex PCR was the method, and the copy in TCRdb shows in-frame clones only, minus some. The sample includes roughly 50,000 clones, roughly 40% of them seen just once. Trimming took 8 bases from V and 2 from J, leaving 9 bases between them. Germline V CDR1 and CDR2: LNHDA, SQIVND (reference sequence). The CDR3 is 12 amino acids. Sequenced input: Tregs from blood. The genes are TRBV19 and TRBJ1-2; possibly TRBD1 for D (5 bases). The TCR sequence derives from a man aged 25-45 years with type 1 diabetes. The CDR3 nucleotides read TGTGCCAGTCGGGGGATGAACTATGGCTACACCTTC. It codes for CASRGMNYGYTF.